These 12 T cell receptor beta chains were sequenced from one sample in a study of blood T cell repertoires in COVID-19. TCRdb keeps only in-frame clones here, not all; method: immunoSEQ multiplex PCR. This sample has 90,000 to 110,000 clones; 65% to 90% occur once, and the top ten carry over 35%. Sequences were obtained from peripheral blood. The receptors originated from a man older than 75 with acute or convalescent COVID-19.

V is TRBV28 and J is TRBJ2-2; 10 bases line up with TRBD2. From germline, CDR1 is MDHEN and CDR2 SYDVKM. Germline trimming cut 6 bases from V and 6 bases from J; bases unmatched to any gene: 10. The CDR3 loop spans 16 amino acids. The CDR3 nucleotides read TGTGCCAGCAGAGGAGGCGGGACTAGCGTAGCCGGGGAGCTGTTTTTT. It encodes CASRGGGTSVAGELFF.

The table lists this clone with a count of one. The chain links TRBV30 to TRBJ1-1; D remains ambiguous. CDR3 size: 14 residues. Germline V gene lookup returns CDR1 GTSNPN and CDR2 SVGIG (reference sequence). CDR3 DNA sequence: TGTGCTTACAAGAGTCCGGCGCGGTCCACTGAAGCTTTCTTT. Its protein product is CAYKSPARSTEAFF.

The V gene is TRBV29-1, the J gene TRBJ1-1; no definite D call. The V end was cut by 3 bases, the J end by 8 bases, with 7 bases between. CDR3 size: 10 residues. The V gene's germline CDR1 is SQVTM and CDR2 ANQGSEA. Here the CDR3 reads CSVDGAEAFF. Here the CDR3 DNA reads TGCAGCGTTGACGGAGCAGAAGCTTTCTTT.

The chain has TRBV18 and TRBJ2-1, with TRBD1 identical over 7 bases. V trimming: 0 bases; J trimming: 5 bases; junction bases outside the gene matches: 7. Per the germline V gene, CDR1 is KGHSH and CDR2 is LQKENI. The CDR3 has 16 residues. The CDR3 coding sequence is TGTGCCAGCTCACCACCGGGCAGGGGGAATGACAATGAGCAGTTCTTC. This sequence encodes CASSPPGRGNDNEQFF.

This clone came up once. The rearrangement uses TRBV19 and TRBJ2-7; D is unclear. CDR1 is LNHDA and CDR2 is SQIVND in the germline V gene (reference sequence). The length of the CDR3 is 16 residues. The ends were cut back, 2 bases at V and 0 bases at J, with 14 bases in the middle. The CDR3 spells CASSITKGAGSYEQYF. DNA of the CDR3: TGTGCCAGTAGTATAACGAAAGGCGCAGGCTCCTACGAGCAGTACTTC.

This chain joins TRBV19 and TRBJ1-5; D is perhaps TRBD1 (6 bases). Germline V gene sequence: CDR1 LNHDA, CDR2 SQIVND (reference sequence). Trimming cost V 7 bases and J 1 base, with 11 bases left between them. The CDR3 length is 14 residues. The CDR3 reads CASNLRGSNQPQHF. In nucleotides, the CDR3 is TGTGCCAGTAACCTCAGGGGCAGCAATCAGCCCCAGCATTTT.

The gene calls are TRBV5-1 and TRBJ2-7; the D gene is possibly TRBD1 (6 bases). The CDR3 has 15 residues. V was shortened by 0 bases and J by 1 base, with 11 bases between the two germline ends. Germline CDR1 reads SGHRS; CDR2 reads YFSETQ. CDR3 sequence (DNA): TGCGCCAGCAGCTTGGGAACAGGGACATCCTACGAGCAGTACTTC. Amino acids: CASSLGTGTSYEQYF.

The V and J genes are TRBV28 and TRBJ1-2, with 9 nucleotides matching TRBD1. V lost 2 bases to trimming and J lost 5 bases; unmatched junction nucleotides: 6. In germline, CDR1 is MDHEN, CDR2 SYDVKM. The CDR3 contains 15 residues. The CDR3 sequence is CASSLKTGGAYGYTF. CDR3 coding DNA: TGTGCCAGCAGTTTAAAGACAGGGGGTGCTTATGGCTACACCTTC.

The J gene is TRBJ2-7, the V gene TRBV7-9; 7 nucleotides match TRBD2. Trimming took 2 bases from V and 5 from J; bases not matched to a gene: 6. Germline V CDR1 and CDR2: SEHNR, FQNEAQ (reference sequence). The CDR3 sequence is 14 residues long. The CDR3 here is CASSLPGGAHEQYF. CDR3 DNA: TGTGCCAGCAGCTTACCGGGAGGAGCCCACGAGCAGTACTTC.

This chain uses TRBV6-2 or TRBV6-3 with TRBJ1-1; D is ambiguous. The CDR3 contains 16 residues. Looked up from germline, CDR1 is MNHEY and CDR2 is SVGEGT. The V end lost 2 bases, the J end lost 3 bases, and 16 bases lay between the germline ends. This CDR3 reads CASSYPPPGRDTEAFF. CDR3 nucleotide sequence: TGTGCCAGCAGTTACCCTCCTCCGGGGAGGGACACTGAAGCTTTCTTT.

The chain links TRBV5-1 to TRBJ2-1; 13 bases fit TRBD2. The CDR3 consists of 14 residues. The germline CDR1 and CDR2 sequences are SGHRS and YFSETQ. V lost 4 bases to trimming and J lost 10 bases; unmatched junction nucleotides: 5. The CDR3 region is CASSLGTSGTEQFF. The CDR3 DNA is TGCGCCAGCAGCCTCGGGACTAGCGGGACAGAGCAGTTCTTC.

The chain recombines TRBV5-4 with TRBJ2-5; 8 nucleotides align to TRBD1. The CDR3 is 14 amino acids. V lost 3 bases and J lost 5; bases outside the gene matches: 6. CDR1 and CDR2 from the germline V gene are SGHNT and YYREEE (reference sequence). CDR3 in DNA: TGTGCCAGCAGCTCCCCCAGGGGGCTGGAGACCCAGTACTTC. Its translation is CASSSPRGLETQYF.